This T cell receptor (beta chain) was identified in a study of blood T cell repertoires in COVID-19. Overall study context: T cells, B-cell-depleted T cells, or PBMCs provided the cDNA or gDNA that served as material.

Recruits, aged roughly 18 to 90 years, lived in 25 or so US areas. Per the original data handling: Counts of nucleated cells, estimated from reference gene primer amplification, were obtained. The method was immunoSEQ multiplex PCR; TCRdb's version includes in-frame clones alone and lacks a portion of them. That table supplies the V and J calls and clone size; D and trimming were determined from the DNA. The sample holds about 190,000 clones; around 83% are singletons and the top ten take approximately 3%. Trimming removed 0 bases from V and 1 base from J, with 7 bases in between. Germline values: CDR1 SGHNT, CDR2 YYREEE (reference sequence). There are 14 residues in the CDR3.

Sequences were obtained from PBMCs or T cells enriched from blood (not recorded which). The V gene is TRBV5-4, the J gene TRBJ1-1, with D perhaps TRBD1 (5 bases). The sequence derives from a woman aged 25 to 39 who had been exposed to COVID-19. The chain's CDR3 is CASSLEQGNTEAFF. CDR3 bases: TGTGCCAGCAGCTTGGAGCAGGGGAACACTGAAGCTTTCTTT.